What follows is one T cell receptor beta chain and its context. Its cognate antigen is unknown. The entry originates in a study of cytomegalovirus exposure and HLA in healthy donors. Findings of the study overall: Most TCRs appeared rarely, but some public TCRs recurred in many donors. Data from an earlier analysis indicated that most TCR beta V segments were productive either about 90% or about 30% of the time.

The study ran its PCR with 60 Vbeta and 13 Jbeta primers. Assay used: immunoSEQ multiplex PCR; TCRdb lists only in-frame clones, some missing. This table has roughly 120,000 clones, 8.5% to 10% appearing once. The clonotype was recovered from a young man in good health and CMV-seronegative. The sequenced sample was PBMCs.

The CDR3 DNA sequence: TGTGCCAGCCACGGGGGGACCTACAATGAGCAGTTCTTC. It codes for CASHGGTYNEQFF. J is TRBJ2-1 and V is TRBV27, with TRBD2 matching 7 bases. Trimming cost V 8 bases and J 2 bases; bases outside gene matches: 3. Per germline, CDR1 MNHEY and CDR2 SMNVEV (reference sequence). This CDR3 comprises 13 residues.